This T cell receptor beta chain is from a study of cytomegalovirus exposure and HLA in healthy donors. The CDR3 consists of 15 residues. Germline V CDR1 and CDR2: SGHKS, YYEKEE (reference sequence). V lost 1 base and J lost 3, with 10 bases in between. Study results and caveats: The presence/absence work took it that sequencing depth was about the same across donors. Three of the chains that were CMV-associated were confirmed in vitro to be specific for CMV antigens. Association of a missense DCLRE1C variant with TCR beta V- and J-gene trimming was reported in a later analysis.

Use of 60 Vbeta and 13 Jbeta primers characterized the PCR. Clones were read by immunoSEQ multiplex PCR, and TCRdb kept only the in-frame ones, dropping some. The sample lists about 150,000 clones, approximately 81% occurring once. Points on this clone: The antigen is undetermined.

This chain links TRBV5-5 with TRBJ2-2, with D uncertain. The sequence came from a woman between 18 and 30 years old in good health and CMV-seronegative. The sample taken for sequencing was PBMCs. In nucleotides, the CDR3 is TGTGCCAGCAGCTTGAAACAGACGTACACCGGGGAGCTGTTTTTT. It yields the protein CASSLKQTYTGELFF.